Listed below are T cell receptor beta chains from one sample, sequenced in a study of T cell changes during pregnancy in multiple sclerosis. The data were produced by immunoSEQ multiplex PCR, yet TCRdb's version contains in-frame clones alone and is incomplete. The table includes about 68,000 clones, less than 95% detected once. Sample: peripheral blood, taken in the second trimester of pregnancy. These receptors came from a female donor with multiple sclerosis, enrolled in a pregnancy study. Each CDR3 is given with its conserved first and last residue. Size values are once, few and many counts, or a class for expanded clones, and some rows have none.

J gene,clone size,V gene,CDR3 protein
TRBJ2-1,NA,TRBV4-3,CASSQDPSGGLGINEQFF
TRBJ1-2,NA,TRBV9,CASSAGTGSGYTF
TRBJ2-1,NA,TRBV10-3,CATQAGTAENEQFF
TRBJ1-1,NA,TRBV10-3,CAISDPIRQGAGEAFF
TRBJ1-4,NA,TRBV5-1,CASSLGLLDRGREKLFF
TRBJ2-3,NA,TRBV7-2,CASSFFISGSDTQYF
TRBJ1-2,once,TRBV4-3,CASSQDVGGGGYTF
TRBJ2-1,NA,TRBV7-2,CASSLRGGEQFF
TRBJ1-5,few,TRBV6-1,CASRPTGYSNQPQHF
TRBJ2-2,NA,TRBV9,CASSVGPRSNTGELFF
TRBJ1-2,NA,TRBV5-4,CASSGGHLYGYTF
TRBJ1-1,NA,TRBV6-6,CASSIGGNTEAFF
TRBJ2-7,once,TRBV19,CASSPGSHPGSYEQYF
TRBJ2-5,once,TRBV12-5,CASGRRAGGSETQYF
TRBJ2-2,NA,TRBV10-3,CAIMGTGSLNTGELFF
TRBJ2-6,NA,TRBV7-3,CASSSGWPSGANVLTF
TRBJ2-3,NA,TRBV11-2,CASSYRGPGSTDTQYF
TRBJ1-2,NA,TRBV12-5,CASGLQGPGYTF
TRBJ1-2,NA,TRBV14,CASSQARQGFGYTF
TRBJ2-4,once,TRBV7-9,CASSPRGGQGLERYF
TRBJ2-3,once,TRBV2,CASTLGRGGSTDTQYF
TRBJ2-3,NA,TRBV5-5,CASSLVTSTDTQYF
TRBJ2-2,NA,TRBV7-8,CASSLIFSVGGTGELFF
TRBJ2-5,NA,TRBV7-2,CASIPGVAGGHTYF
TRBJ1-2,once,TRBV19,CASTRIQGAYDGYTF
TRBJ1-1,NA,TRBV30,CAWRRIDSWNTEAFF
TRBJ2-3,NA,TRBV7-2,CASLTMGGPYF